These 11 T cell receptor beta chains share one sample of origin, sequenced in a study of B cell selection in AIRE deficiency. Sorting defined conventional CD4 T cells as CD4+CD127+. Only in-frame clones appear in the TCRdb table, and some are missing; sequencing was by immunoSEQ multiplex PCR. Of 20,000 to 30,000 clones in the sample, roughly 95% were seen once. Sequencing input: CD4+CD127+ conventional T cells sorted from PBMCs. The receptors were gathered from a human donor in good health.

The table lists this clone with a count of one. The rearrangement joins TRBV5-4 to TRBJ2-7, with 13 positions matching TRBD2. Germline V gene sequence: CDR1 SGHNT, CDR2 YYREEE (reference sequence). The CDR3 is made up of 17 amino acids. The V segment lost 2 bases and the J segment 2 bases; nucleotides outside the gene matches: 7. CDR3 bases: TGTGCCAGCAGCTTCGGCCCCACTAGCGGGAGGGCCTACGAGCAGTACTTC. Protein sequence: CASSFGPTSGRAYEQYF.

J is TRBJ2-1 and V is TRBV7-2; D tentatively reads TRBD1 or TRBD2 (7 bases each). This CDR3 contains 15 residues. The V end was cut by 1 base, the J end by 5 bases, with 12 bases between. From germline, CDR1 is SGHTA and CDR2 FQGNSA. CDR3 DNA sequence: TGTGCCAGCAGCTTAGGGCAGGGGGGGAACAATGAGCAGTTCTTC. It is translated as CASSLGQGGNNEQFF.

V gene TRBV10-1 combines with J gene TRBJ1-1, with a weak D call TRBD1 (5 bases). The V end lost 7 bases, the J end lost 0 bases, and 18 bases lay between the germline ends. The CDR3 loop spans 16 amino acids. The germline CDR1 and CDR2 sequences are WNHNN and SYGVQD (reference sequence). CDR3 coding DNA: TGCGCCAGCACCCCACGGGGCAGAACAGTGAACACTGAAGCTTTCTTT. Protein: CASTPRGRTVNTEAFF.

This clone came up once. The V gene is TRBV10-3, the J gene TRBJ1-3; possible D gene TRBD1, 5 bases. CDR3 size: 15 residues. Trimming took off 10 bases at V and 3 bases at J, with 19 bases between the two ends. The V gene's germline CDR1 is ENHRY and CDR2 SYGVKD. CDR3 region: CATISTRDFGNTIYF. The CDR3 DNA is TGTGCCACTATATCTACCAGGGACTTTGGAAACACCATATATTTT.

This chain links TRBV18 with TRBJ1-3; TRBD1 matches at 9 bases. This CDR3 has 19 residues. CDR1 and CDR2 from the germline V gene are KGHSH and LQKENI. V was clipped by 5 bases and J by 0 bases; unmatched bases: 14. DNA for the CDR3: TGTGCCAGCTCATTTCTTTCGGACAGGGGACTTCTCTCTGGAAACACCATATATTTT. The encoded protein is CASSFLSDRGLLSGNTIYF.

This rearrangement joins TRBV6-1 to TRBJ1-1; no reliable D call. The CDR3 contains 11 residues. V dropped 6 bases and J dropped 2 bases, with 4 bases sitting between them. The germline gives CDR1 MNHNS, CDR2 SASEGT. This CDR3 is CASSKNTEAFF. In DNA form, the CDR3 reads TGTGCCAGCAGCAAAAACACTGAAGCTTTCTTT.

The chain carries TRBV9 and TRBJ2-2; 14 nucleotides line up with TRBD2. This CDR3 has 16 amino acids. V lost 2 bases, J lost 5 bases, and 2 bases stayed unmatched. Germline-derived CDR1 and CDR2 are SGDLS and YYNGEE. CDR3 loop: CASSVGLAGGTGELFF. Here the CDR3 DNA reads TGTGCCAGCAGCGTTGGACTAGCGGGAGGAACCGGGGAGCTGTTTTTT.

The CDR3 here is CASSLVGVRRGANVLTF. CDR3 sequence (DNA): TGCGCCAGCAGCTTGGTTGGGGTCCGCCGCGGGGCCAACGTCCTGACTTTC. The V gene is TRBV5-1, the J gene TRBJ2-6; no clear D. Germline values: CDR1 SGHRS, CDR2 YFSETQ. The CDR3 has 17 amino acids. The ends were cut back, 0 bases at V and 4 bases at J, with 14 bases in the middle.

The chain combines TRBV7-9 with TRBJ1-2, with D possibly being TRBD1 (6 bases). This CDR3 has 16 amino acids. Germline V gene sequence: CDR1 SEHNR, CDR2 FQNEAQ (reference sequence). V gave up 2 bases and J gave up 3 bases, with 16 bases separating them. The CDR3 sequence: CASSLRGGSRDYGYTF. DNA of the CDR3: TGTGCCAGCAGCTTAAGGGGGGGCAGTCGAGACTATGGCTACACCTTC.

This sequence joins TRBV2 and TRBJ2-3; D call uncertain. From germline, CDR1 is SNHLY and CDR2 FYNNEI. Trimming removed 4 bases from V and 5 bases from J, with 13 bases in between. The CDR3 contains 14 residues. This chain's CDR3 is CASSVNRREDTQYF. DNA of the CDR3: TGTGCCAGCAGTGTAAACAGAAGAGAAGATACGCAGTATTTT.

The chain uses TRBV7-9 and TRBJ2-7; maybe TRBD2 (5 bases). The V end lost 5 bases, the J end lost 0 bases, and 14 bases lay between the germline ends. Per germline, CDR1 SEHNR and CDR2 FQNEAQ (reference sequence). CDR3 length: 15 amino acids. The CDR3 is CASSRMDLYSYEQYF. The DNA of the CDR3 is TGTGCCAGCAGCCGAATGGACTTGTACTCCTACGAGCAGTACTTC.